Detailed here is one TCR beta chain. Its antigen remains unknown. TCRdb redid the calling of the 5' RACE reads with MiXCR, one entry per CDR3 protein. This sample has more than 350,000 distinct CDR3 sequences, with about 9.9% found just once. These data are taken from a study of T cells after yellow fever vaccination. Study-level findings and limits: Peak timing came faster in the weaker secondary response, day 5 versus 15. A small share of clonotypes appeared in both CD4 and CD8 compartments.

V lost 3 bases and J lost 0, with 11 bases in between. This CDR3 contains 15 residues. CDR1 and CDR2 (germline): SGHAT, FQDESV (reference sequence). This TCR was recovered from a man aged 18 to 30 who received the YFV17D yellow fever vaccine. The material was PBMCs, obtained on the day of the first yellow fever vaccination. The chain recombines TRBV11-1 with TRBJ1-2; D unclear. In DNA, the CDR3 is TGTGCCAGCAGCTTTCGTCCAGAAGCTAACTATGGCTACACCTTC. As protein: CASSFRPEANYGYTF.